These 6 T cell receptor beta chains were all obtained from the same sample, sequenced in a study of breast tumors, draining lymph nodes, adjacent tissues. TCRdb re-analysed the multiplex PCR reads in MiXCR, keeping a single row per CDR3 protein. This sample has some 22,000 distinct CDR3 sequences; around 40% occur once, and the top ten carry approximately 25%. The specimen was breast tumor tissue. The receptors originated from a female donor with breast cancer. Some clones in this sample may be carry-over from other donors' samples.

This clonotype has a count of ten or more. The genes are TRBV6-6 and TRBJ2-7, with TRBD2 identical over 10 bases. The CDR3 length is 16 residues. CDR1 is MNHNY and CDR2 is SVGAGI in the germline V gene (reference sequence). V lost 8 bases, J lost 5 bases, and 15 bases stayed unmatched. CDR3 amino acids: CASGGGISGRWNEQYF. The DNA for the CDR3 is TGTGCCAGCGGAGGGGGCATTAGCGGGAGGTGGAACGAGCAGTACTTC.

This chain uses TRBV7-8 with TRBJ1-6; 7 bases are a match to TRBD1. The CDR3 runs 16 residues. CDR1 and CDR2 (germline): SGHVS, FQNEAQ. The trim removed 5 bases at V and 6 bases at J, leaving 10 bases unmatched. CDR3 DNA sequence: TGTGCCAGCAGCCAGCAGCGGACAGGACTTAATTCACCCCTCCACTTT. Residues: CASSQQRTGLNSPLHF.

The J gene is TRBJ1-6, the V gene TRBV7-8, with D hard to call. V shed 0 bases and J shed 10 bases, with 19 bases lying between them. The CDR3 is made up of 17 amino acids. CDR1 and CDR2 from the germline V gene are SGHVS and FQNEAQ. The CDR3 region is CASSLAESGSIGSPLHF. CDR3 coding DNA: TGTGCCAGCAGCTTAGCAGAGTCGGGGTCTATCGGGTCACCCCTCCACTTT. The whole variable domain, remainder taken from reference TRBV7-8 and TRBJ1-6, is GAGVSQSPRYKVAKRGQDVALRCDPISGHVSLFWYQQALGQGPEFLTYFQNEAQLDKSGLPSDRFFAERPEGSVSTLKIQRTQQEDSAVYLCASSLAESGSIGSPLHFGNGTRLTVT.

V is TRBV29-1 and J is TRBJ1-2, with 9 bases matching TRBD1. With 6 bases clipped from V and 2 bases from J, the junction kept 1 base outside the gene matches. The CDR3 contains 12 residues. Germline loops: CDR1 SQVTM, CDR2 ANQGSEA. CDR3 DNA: TGCAGCGTCACAGGGGGCAACTATGGCTACACCTTC. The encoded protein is CSVTGGNYGYTF. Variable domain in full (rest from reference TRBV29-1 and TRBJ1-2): SAVISQKPSRDICQRGTSLTIQCQVDSQVTMMFWYRQQPGQSLTLIATANQGSEATYESGFVIDKFPISRPNLTFSTLTVSNMSPEDSSIYLCSVTGGNYGYTFGSGTRLTVV.

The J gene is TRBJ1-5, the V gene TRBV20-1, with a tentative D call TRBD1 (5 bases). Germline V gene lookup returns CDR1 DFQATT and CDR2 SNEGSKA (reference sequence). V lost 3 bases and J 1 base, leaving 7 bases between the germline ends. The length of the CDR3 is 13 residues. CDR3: CSASGGSNQPQHF. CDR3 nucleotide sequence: TGCAGTGCTAGCGGGGGGAGCAATCAGCCCCAGCATTTT.

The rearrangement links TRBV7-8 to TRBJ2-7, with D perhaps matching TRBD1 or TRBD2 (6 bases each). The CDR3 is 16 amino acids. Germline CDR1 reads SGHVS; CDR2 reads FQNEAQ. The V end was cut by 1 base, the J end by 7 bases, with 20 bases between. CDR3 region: CASSLVGGLGTGEQYF. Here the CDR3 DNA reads TGTGCCAGCAGCTTAGTAGGGGGGCTCGGGACCGGGGAGCAGTACTTC.